The sequence of this T cell receptor beta chain was determined in a study of T-cell reconstitution after alpha-beta-depleted transplantation in children. Trimming cost V 6 bases and J 4 bases; bases outside gene matches: 10. This CDR3 spans 16 amino acids. During its preparation, the TCRbeta library received unique molecular identifiers. One entry per CDR3 protein, called by TCRdb with MiXCR from the PCR reads. Of more than 150,000 distinct CDR3 sequences in the sample, roughly 15% were seen once. This clonotype was sampled from a human donor who donated a stem cell graft to a child with acute lymphoblastic leukemia. The V and J genes are TRBV12-3 or TRBV12-4 and TRBJ2-1, with 9 bases identical to TRBD2. The sequences come from PBMCs from the stem cell graft donor, collected from the stem cell graft. As DNA, the CDR3 is TGTGCCAGCAGCCCCTCTAGCGGGAATGGGTACAATGAGCAGTTCTTC. It specifies CASSPSSGNGYNEQFF.